This T cell receptor beta chain came from a study of OX40 agonist ivuxolimab in advanced cancers. CDR3 size: 14 residues. V gave up 3 bases and J gave up 7 bases, with 16 bases separating them. Germline values: CDR1 MNHNS, CDR2 SASEGT. Profiled with immunoSEQ multiplex PCR; TCRdb holds only in-frame clones, not every one. The sample lists roughly 30,000 clones, 65% to 75% occurring once. General study results and limits: CD4+ and CD8+ T cells in blood underwent clonal expansion by week 6 at 0.1 to 3.0 mg/kg. Partly responding patients at 0.1-3.0 mg/kg showed some of the smallest clonal expansion.

Comment on this clone: The antigen is unknown.

The material sequenced was CD4+ or CD8+ T cells sorted from blood, taken in a trial of the OX40 agonist ivuxolimab. This sequence originates from an adult with an advanced solid tumor such as melanoma, head and neck, liver or kidney cancer. V gene TRBV6-1 combines with J gene TRBJ2-7; the D gene could be TRBD1 or TRBD2 (5 bases each). This CDR3 is CASSDSGARREQYV. CDR3 sequence (DNA): TGTGCCAGCAGTGACTCCGGGGCGCGTCGGGAGCAGTACGTC.